This TCR beta chain was sequenced for a study of cytomegalovirus exposure and HLA in healthy donors. Study observations and caveats: When presence/absence was analysed, sequencing depth was taken to be roughly uniform across donors.

Turning to this clone: No antigen is known for it.

PCR employed 60 Vbeta and 13 Jbeta primers. The data were produced by immunoSEQ multiplex PCR, yet TCRdb's version contains in-frame clones alone and is incomplete. The data hold 50,000 to 75,000 clones, with under 80% observed a single time. The germline CDR1 and CDR2 sequences are MNHEY and SVGAGI. CDR3 length equals 14 residues. The ends were cut back, 0 bases at V and 9 bases at J, with 14 bases in the middle. The chain couples TRBV6-5 to TRBJ1-1, with unresolved D. Material for sequencing was PBMCs. The TCR sequence derives from a man aged 30 to 45 in good health and CMV-seropositive. In nucleotides, the CDR3 is TGTGCCAGCAGTTACTCGGCAGAGGGCTCGAAAGCTTTCTTT. Translation gives CASSYSAEGSKAFF.